This T cell receptor beta chain was sequenced in a study of breast tumors, draining lymph nodes, adjacent tissues. Axillary draining lymph nodes of breast cancer patients supplied the node samples. This clonotype was detected only a few times. The junction shows a germline mismatch at one end, possibly a read error. TCRdb used MiXCR to reprocess the multiplex PCR reads, holding one entry per CDR3 protein. The data hold some 140,000 distinct CDR3 sequences, with 21% observed a single time. Sequencing used axillary lymph node tissue. The sequence came from a female donor with breast cancer. Some clones in this sample may be carry-over from other donors' samples.

The CDR3 protein is CATSRGDTDTRYF. The CDR3, as DNA: TGCGCCACCAGCAGAGGAGACACAGATACGCGGTATTTT. V gene TRBV15 combines with J gene TRBJ2-3; D not resolved. The CDR3 sequence is 13 residues long. The germline CDR1 and CDR2 sequences are LNHNV and YYDKDF (reference sequence).